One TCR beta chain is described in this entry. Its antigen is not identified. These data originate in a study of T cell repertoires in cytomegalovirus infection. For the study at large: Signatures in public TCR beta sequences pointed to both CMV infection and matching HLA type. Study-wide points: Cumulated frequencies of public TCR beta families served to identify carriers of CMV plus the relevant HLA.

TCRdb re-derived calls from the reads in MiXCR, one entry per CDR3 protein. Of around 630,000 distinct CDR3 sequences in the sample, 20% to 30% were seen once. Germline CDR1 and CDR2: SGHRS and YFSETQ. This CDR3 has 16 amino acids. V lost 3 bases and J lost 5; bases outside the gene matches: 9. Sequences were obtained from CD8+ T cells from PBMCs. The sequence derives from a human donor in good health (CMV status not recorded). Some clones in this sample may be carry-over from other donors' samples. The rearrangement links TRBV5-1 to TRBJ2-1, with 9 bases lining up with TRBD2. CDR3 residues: CASSYAPGLANNEQFF. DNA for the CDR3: TGCGCCAGCAGCTACGCTCCGGGACTAGCAAACAATGAGCAGTTCTTC.